This entry lists 10 T cell receptor beta chains sequenced from one sample in a study of shared T cell receptors in the human thymus. Sequencing was performed with immunoSEQ multiplex PCR; in TCRdb, only in-frame clones are kept and a portion is missing. The sample records roughly 660,000 clones, approximately 87% being singletons. These data were also reused for a study on human thymus T cells.

The source material was thymocytes. These receptors were taken from a boy in the first two years of life with a congenital heart defect.

V gene TRBV27 combines with J gene TRBJ2-7; 7 nucleotides agree with TRBD2. The CDR3 has 14 amino acids. The V gene's germline CDR1 is MNHEY and CDR2 SMNVEV (reference sequence). After removal of 8 bases from V and 9 bases from J, the junction contained 16 bases not matched to a gene. The CDR3 protein is CASGAGNPRWGQYF. CDR3 DNA: TGTGCCAGCGGAGCGGGAAACCCTCGGTGGGGGCAGTACTTC.

The rearrangement joins TRBV2 to TRBJ2-1, with 10 bases fitting TRBD1. The trim removed 1 base at V and 3 bases at J, leaving 24 bases unmatched. Germline V CDR1 and CDR2: SNHLY, FYNNEI. The CDR3 sequence is 23 residues long. The CDR3, as DNA: TGTGCCAGCAGTGAAGTGGGACAGGGGCCGCTTCGGGACCTTAGCGGGGTCTACAATGAGCAGTTCTTC. Its protein is CASSEVGQGPLRDLSGVYNEQFF. Full variable domain (outside the CDR3, taken from reference TRBV2 and TRBJ2-1): EPEVTQTPSHQVTQMGQEVILRCVPISNHLYFYWYRQILGQKVEFLVSFYNNEISEKSEIFDDQFSVERPDGSNFTLKIRSTKLEDSAMYFCASSEVGQGPLRDLSGVYNEQFFGPGTRLTVL.

This clone is a singleton in its sample. The chain links TRBV2 to TRBJ2-3; the match to TRBD1 covers 7 bases. Per the germline V gene, CDR1 is SNHLY and CDR2 is FYNNEI. The CDR3 is made up of 15 amino acids. Trimming took 5 bases from V and 1 from J; bases not matched to a gene: 6. This CDR3 reads CASSYRGMGTDTQYF. The CDR3 DNA follows: TGTGCCAGCAGTTACAGGGGAATGGGCACAGATACGCAGTATTTT. The full variable domain, with the rest looked up from reference TRBV2 and TRBJ2-3, is EPEVTQTPSHQVTQMGQEVILRCVPISNHLYFYWYRQILGQKVEFLVSFYNNEISEKSEIFDDQFSVERPDGSNFTLKIRSTKLEDSAMYFCASSYRGMGTDTQYFGPGTRLTVL.

The rearrangement joins TRBV4-1 to TRBJ2-3; 13 bases match TRBD2. This CDR3 comprises 18 residues. The germline gives CDR1 MGHRA, CDR2 YSYEKL. J was trimmed by 8 bases and V by 4 bases; bases with no gene match: 15. The CDR3 nucleotides are TGCGCCAGCAGCCCTTACCTCTGGACTAGCGGGAGTAGGGGTACGCAGTATTTT. Translating it yields CASSPYLWTSGSRGTQYF.

The chain carries TRBV9 and TRBJ2-1; 10 nucleotides match TRBD2. Germline trimming cut 0 bases from V and 4 bases from J; bases unmatched to any gene: 4. The CDR3 is 16 residues long. Germline V gene data show CDR1 as SGDLS and CDR2 as YYNGEE. The CDR3 coding sequence is TGTGCCAGCAGCGTAGCCCCGACTAGCGGGTACAATGAGCAGTTCTTC. Its translation: CASSVAPTSGYNEQFF.

J is TRBJ1-1 and V is TRBV14; D is possibly TRBD1 (6 bases). CDR3 size: 16 residues. The germline CDR1 and CDR2 sequences are SGHDN and FVKESK. The V end lost 3 bases, the J end lost 3 bases, and 17 bases lay between the germline ends. The CDR3 DNA reads TGTGCCAGCAGCCATTCCAGGCCAAAGGGGGACACTGAAGCTTTCTTT. Translation gives CASSHSRPKGDTEAFF.

This chain joins TRBV6-1 and TRBJ2-5; 7 bases match TRBD1. The J call may be in error: the DNA end matches TRBJ2-7 better. There are 15 residues in the CDR3. From germline, CDR1 is MNHNS and CDR2 SASEGT. CDR3 sequence reads: CASRLTGEESYEQYF. Written as DNA, the CDR3 is TGTGCCAGCAGGCTCACAGGGGAAGAGTCCTACGAGCAGTACTTC.

This chain joins TRBV15 and TRBJ2-7; 10 bases match TRBD2. Losses at the gene ends were 1 base for V and 6 bases for J; bases not matched to a gene: 9. Germline V gene data show CDR1 as LNHNV and CDR2 as YYDKDF (reference sequence). The CDR3 sequence is 16 residues long. The CDR3 protein is CATSRVGLAGVGEQYF. CDR3 coding DNA: TGTGCCACCAGCAGAGTTGGCCTAGCGGGAGTAGGCGAGCAGTACTTC.

This chain joins TRBV10-2 and TRBJ2-4, with D tentatively TRBD2 (7 bases). V lost 4 bases to trimming and J lost 1 base, with 14 bases between them. The CDR3 totals 16 residues. Germline V gene data show CDR1 as WSHSY and CDR2 as SAAADI. The CDR3 nucleotides are TGCGCCAGCAGTGGGCAAAGGGGGGGGGCCAAAAACATTCAGTACTTC. Translated: CASSGQRGGAKNIQYF.

The rearrangement uses TRBV18 and TRBJ1-3; no reliable D call. CDR3 size: 13 residues. The ends were cut back, 3 bases at V and 6 bases at J, with 9 bases in the middle. Per germline, CDR1 KGHSH and CDR2 LQKENI. CDR3 sequence: CASSPTAENTIYF. Written as DNA, the CDR3 is TGTGCCAGCTCACCCACAGCCGAAAACACCATATATTTT.